These 13 T cell receptor beta chains were sequenced from one sample in a study of T cell repertoires in cytomegalovirus infection. One entry per CDR3 protein results from TCRdb running MiXCR on the reads. The sample lists fewer than 200,000 distinct CDR3 sequences, approximately 20% occurring once. The sequencing input was PBMCs. Every receptor here comes from a human donor in good health (CMV status not recorded). Some clones in this sample may be carry-over from other donors' samples.

This clonotype was seen many times. The V and J genes are TRBV2 and TRBJ2-1; the match to TRBD2 covers 12 bases. CDR3 length: 18 amino acids. The trim removed 3 bases at V and 2 bases at J, leaving 8 bases unmatched. The germline V gene encodes CDR1 SNHLY and CDR2 FYNNEI. The CDR3 loop reads CASSETSGSRLAYNEQFF. The DNA of the CDR3 is TGTGCCAGCAGTGAGACTAGCGGGAGCCGTCTAGCCTACAATGAGCAGTTCTTC.

This clonotype was counted many times. The chain recombines TRBV7-9 with TRBJ1-1; D remains unclear. CDR3 length: 14 residues. Trimming removed 1 base from V and 5 bases from J, with 11 bases in between. CDR1 and CDR2 (germline): SEHNR, FQNEAQ (reference sequence). The CDR3 DNA follows: TGTGCCAGCAGCTTAGGAGGGCAAGGGACTGAAGCTTTCTTT. This codes for CASSLGGQGTEAFF. The entire variable domain, with the rest obtained from reference TRBV7-9 and TRBJ1-1, is as follows: DTGVSQNPRHKITKRGQNVTFRCDPISEHNRLYWYRQTLGQGPEFLTYFQNEAQLEKSRLLSDRFSAERPKGSFSTLEIQRTEQGDSAMYLCASSLGGQGTEAFFGQGTRLTVV.

This clonotype was counted only a few times. The J gene is TRBJ2-2, the V gene TRBV7-9; tentatively, D is TRBD1 (5 bases). The germline gives CDR1 SEHNR, CDR2 FQNEAQ (reference sequence). V was pared by 8 bases and J by 4 bases, with 14 bases between. The CDR3 runs 14 residues. The CDR3, as DNA: TGTGCCAGCCCTATGGGCAGGGCCACCGGGGAGCTGTTTTTT. It translates to CASPMGRATGELFF.

The table lists this clonotype with a few counts. The chain carries TRBV4-3 and TRBJ2-7; D gene unclear. V was trimmed by 0 bases and J by 0 bases, leaving 6 bases between them. Germline CDR1 reads LGHNA; CDR2 reads YSLEER. This CDR3 contains 14 residues. CDR3 sequence: CASSQESSSYEQYF. The CDR3 DNA is TGCGCCAGCAGCCAAGAGTCCAGCTCCTACGAGCAGTACTTC.

This clonotype was counted only a few times. The chain joins TRBV7-3 to TRBJ2-1; 14 bases are a match to TRBD2. The CDR3 extends over 16 amino acids. Germline loops: CDR1 SGHTA, CDR2 FQGTGA. Trimming removed 4 bases from V and 10 bases from J; junction bases left unmatched: 9. The CDR3 spells CASSSATSGGAWEQFF. In DNA, the CDR3 is TGTGCCAGCAGCTCCGCGACTAGCGGGGGGGCTTGGGAGCAGTTCTTC.

This clonotype was seen more than once but under ten times. The chain carries TRBV24-1 and TRBJ1-5; possibly TRBD1 for D (6 bases). The CDR3 has 14 amino acids. Trimming took off 8 bases at V and 6 bases at J, with 16 bases between the two ends. Germline loops: CDR1 KGHDR, CDR2 SFDVKD. The CDR3: CATNRVGEAQPQHF. CDR3 DNA sequence: TGTGCCACCAACAGGGTCGGGGAGGCTCAGCCCCAGCATTTT.

This clonotype has more than one count but fewer than ten. The rearrangement links TRBV28 to TRBJ1-1, with TRBD1 matching over 7 bases. The germline V gene encodes CDR1 MDHEN and CDR2 SYDVKM. V lost 5 bases to trimming and J lost 11 bases; unmatched junction nucleotides: 8. CDR3 length: 12 amino acids. CDR3 region: CASSATGAGAFF. The CDR3 DNA follows: TGTGCCAGCAGTGCTACAGGGGCTGGGGCTTTCTTT.

This clonotype has more than one count but fewer than ten. This chain joins TRBV4-3 and TRBJ1-5; 9 nucleotides align to TRBD1. In germline, CDR1 is LGHNA, CDR2 YSLEER. V shed 4 bases and J 2 bases; nucleotides not matched to a gene: 6. The CDR3 length is 16 residues. The DNA of the CDR3 is TGCGCCAGCAGCCCCAGACAGGGGGATGGCAATCAGCCCCAGCATTTT. Its protein is CASSPRQGDGNQPQHF.

The V and J genes are TRBV7-6 and TRBJ2-7, with TRBD2 identical over 14 bases. Germline values: CDR1 SGHVS, CDR2 FNYEAQ. Losses at the gene ends were 5 bases for V and 5 bases for J; bases not matched to a gene: 8. CDR3 length: 16 amino acids. The CDR3 bases are TGTGCCAGCAGCCCCAGACTAGCGGGAGGGCCGAACGAGCAGTACTTC. Amino acids: CASSPRLAGGPNEQYF.

The chain uses TRBV20-1 and TRBJ2-3, with D possibly TRBD1 on 5 matching bases. The length of the CDR3 is 15 residues. V lost 0 bases to trimming and J lost 2 bases, with 12 bases between them. Germline V gene lookup returns CDR1 DFQATT and CDR2 SNEGSKA (reference sequence). The CDR3 coding sequence is TGCAGTGCTAGAGATTCCAGGGCTTTCACAGATACGCAGTATTTT. Its protein is CSARDSRAFTDTQYF.

The V and J genes are TRBV29-1 and TRBJ1-2, with no clear D. Per the germline V gene, CDR1 is SQVTM and CDR2 is ANQGSEA. The germline V and J ends were trimmed by 0 bases and 3 bases, with 5 bases remaining between them. The CDR3 covers 12 residues. The CDR3 is CSVEEGYYGYTF. The CDR3 DNA sequence: TGCAGCGTTGAAGAGGGGTACTATGGCTACACCTTC.

The J gene is TRBJ1-3, the V gene TRBV28, with D uncertain. CDR1 is MDHEN, CDR2 SYDVKM, per germline. The CDR3 is 10 amino acids. The V end was cut by 6 bases, the J end by 5 bases, with 2 bases between. The CDR3 here is CASRRNTIYF. Written as DNA, the CDR3 is TGTGCCAGCAGGCGAAACACCATATATTTT. The full variable domain, with the rest looked up from reference TRBV28 and TRBJ1-3, is DVKVTQSSRYLVKRTGEKVFLECVQDMDHENMFWYRQDPGLGLRLIYFSYDVKMKEKGDIPEGYSVSREKKERFSLILESASTNQTSMYLCASRRNTIYFGEGSWLTVV.

This clonotype was observed a handful of times. The chain links TRBV28 to TRBJ1-5, with unresolved D. The V gene lost 4 bases and the J gene lost 7 bases, with 8 bases spanning the gap. This CDR3 region has 12 residues. CDR1 and CDR2 from the germline V gene are MDHEN and SYDVKM. As DNA, the CDR3 is TGTGCCAGCAGTTCTAGGCAACAGCCCCAGCATTTT. This encodes CASSSRQQPQHF.